This entry concerns a single T cell receptor (beta chain). No antigen is known for it. A J-beta primer mix and a sample-barcoded 5' primer were used in a second PCR of roughly 6 to 11 cycles. A single record per CDR3 protein comes from TCRdb applying MiXCR to the 5' RACE reads. In the table there are around 900,000 distinct CDR3 sequences, 51% of which are singletons. The data were taken from a study of blood T cells in healthy people across ages. Study conclusions and caveats: PBMCs were not sorted, which prevented a conclusive comparison of naive versus antigen-experienced cells. Across samples, TCR beta diversity tracked strongly with naive T cell percentage. It was the long-lived donors that had more naive CD4+ cells and higher diversity than aged donors.

About 9.6 milliliters of peripheral blood were drawn from each donor into EDTA-treated tubes. What was sequenced was blood. This clonotype was sampled from a woman in her fifties or sixties in good health.

The CDR3 loop reads CASSRNRVNEQFF. The CDR3 DNA reads as TGTGCCAGCAGTCGCAACCGAGTCAATGAGCAGTTCTTC. V usage is TRBV27 and J usage is TRBJ2-1; no reliable D call. V was shortened by 5 bases and J by 6 bases, with 11 bases between the two germline ends. Germline assignment: CDR1 MNHEY and CDR2 SMNVEV (reference sequence). The CDR3 length is 13 residues.